The next 21 T cell receptor beta chains were all read from a single sample in a study of cytomegalovirus exposure and HLA in healthy donors (dated by TCRdb to 2015 to 2018). The library relied on the immunoSEQ multiplex PCR assay. For the multiplex PCR, a mixture combining 60 forward primers for TCR Vbeta segments and 13 reverse primers for TCR Jbeta segments was used. The table comes from immuneACCESS by way of TCRdb, which keeps in-frame sequences with V and J called. Part of the clones is missing from these tables; in studies checked, under half for an unresolved V gene and the rest for unknown reasons. This sample has 90,000 to 110,000 clones in its table, and 75% to 85% of those were observed once. Jointly, the top ten make up 5% to 6.5% of the sample. Sequencing input: PBMCs. Receptors were obtained from a young man in good health and CMV-seronegative.

V and J are TRBV18 and TRBJ2-7; TRBD1 agrees at 7 bases. The CDR3 length is 15 residues. V was pared by 3 bases and J by 2 bases, with 7 bases of the junction left unmatched. CDR1 and CDR2 from the germline V gene are KGHSH and LQKENI. In nucleotides, the CDR3 is TGTGCCAGCTCACCTCTCGGGACAGACACCTACGAGCAGTACTTC. Its protein product is CASSPLGTDTYEQYF.

The chain is built from TRBV5-1 and TRBJ2-2, with a weak D call TRBD1 (5 bases). The CDR3 covers 15 residues. V lost 4 bases to trimming and J lost 9 bases, with 19 bases between them. CDR1 and CDR2 from the germline V gene are SGHRS and YFSETQ. CDR3 bases: TGCGCCAGCAGCGACACGTACAACGGACACCGGGAGCTGTTTTTT. Its translation: CASSDTYNGHRELFF.

Notes on this clone: The germline gene is not matched at one end of the junction; a read error may be the cause. The chain couples TRBV28 to TRBJ1-2, with D possibly being TRBD1 (6 bases). The CDR3 extends over 13 amino acids. Germline CDR1 reads MDHEN; CDR2 reads SYDVKM. The CDR3 loop reads CASSLGGLDGYTF. CDR3 coding DNA: TGTGCCAGTAGTTTAGGGGGGTTAGATGGCTACACCTTC.

The V gene is TRBV11-2, the J gene TRBJ2-1, with TRBD2 matching over 9 bases. The CDR3 covers 14 residues. Germline V CDR1 and CDR2: SGHAT, FQNNGV. The V segment lost 2 bases and the J segment 8 bases; nucleotides outside the gene matches: 4. This chain's CDR3 is CASSLIAGDDEQFF. The CDR3 DNA sequence: TGTGCCAGCAGCTTAATAGCGGGAGATGATGAGCAGTTCTTC.

This chain joins TRBV11-3 and TRBJ1-4; TRBD1 is a possible D gene (6 bases). The CDR3 runs 16 residues. V was shortened by 5 bases and J by 1 base, with 14 bases between the two germline ends. Germline V gene data show CDR1 as SGHNT and CDR2 as YENEEA. The CDR3 sequence is CASSPGQLLTNEKLFF. For the CDR3, the DNA is TGTGCCAGCAGCCCAGGACAGCTCCTAACTAATGAAAAACTGTTTTTT.

This clone was observed once. CDR3 DNA: TGCAGCGGGACACCGGGACAGGGGATCGGCTACACCTTC. Protein sequence: CSGTPGQGIGYTF. V is TRBV29-1 and J is TRBJ1-2, with TRBD1 matching 10 bases. After removal of 7 bases from V and 8 bases from J, the junction contained 10 bases not matched to a gene. The germline CDR1 and CDR2 sequences are SQVTM and ANQGSEA. This CDR3 has 13 amino acids.

This chain connects TRBV12-2 to TRBJ1-1. TRBV12-2 is a pseudogene. This CDR3 is 16 amino acids long. The CDR3 protein is CASRPRREGMNTEAFF. As DNA, the CDR3 is TGTGCAAGTCGACCCCGCAGGGAGGGCATGAACACTGAAGCTTTCTTT.

The gene calls are TRBV6-5 and TRBJ2-7; the D gene is possibly TRBD1 (6 bases). The V gene's germline CDR1 is MNHEY and CDR2 SVGAGI. V was shortened by 0 bases and J by 2 bases, with 11 bases between the two germline ends. This CDR3 region has 15 residues. CDR3 residues: CASSYSLQGPYEQYF. The CDR3 DNA reads TGTGCCAGCAGTTACTCCCTACAGGGACCCTACGAGCAGTACTTC.

The chain couples TRBV19 to TRBJ1-5; D unresolved. Germline CDR1 and CDR2: LNHDA and SQIVND (reference sequence). The CDR3 extends over 14 amino acids. Trimming stripped 0 bases from V and 6 bases from J, with 9 bases between. The CDR3, as DNA: TGTGCCAGTAGTATAGATGACAACACTCAGCCCCAGCATTTT. Its protein product is CASSIDDNTQPQHF.

This chain connects TRBV5-4 to TRBJ2-2, with D perhaps matching TRBD1 (5 bases). Trimming cost V 2 bases and J 4 bases, with 9 bases left between them. The CDR3 sequence is 14 residues long. The germline V gene has CDR1 SGHNT and CDR2 YYREEE (reference sequence). The CDR3 region is CASSFTGRTGELFF. The CDR3 DNA follows: TGTGCCAGCAGCTTTACAGGACGCACCGGGGAGCTGTTTTTT.

Here the CDR3 reads CASSLMGTSYNEQFF. In nucleotides, the CDR3 is TGTGCCAGCAGCTTGATGGGGACTTCCTACAATGAGCAGTTCTTC. The chain combines TRBV5-6 with TRBJ2-1; D perhaps matches TRBD2 (6 bases). This CDR3 contains 15 residues. V was pared by 1 base and J by 1 base, with 9 bases between. Germline V gives CDR1 SGHDT, CDR2 YYEEEE.

This clone was seen just once. V is TRBV27 and J is TRBJ2-7; 9 bases match TRBD2. The CDR3 consists of 15 residues. Germline CDR1 reads MNHEY; CDR2 reads SMNVEV (reference sequence). V shed 5 bases, J shed 3 bases, and the junction held 8 bases outside the gene matches. CDR3 sequence: CASSPVAGGGYEQYF. In DNA form, the CDR3 reads TGTGCCAGCAGTCCCGTGGCGGGAGGGGGCTACGAGCAGTACTTC.

The CDR3 nucleotides read TGTGCCAGCAGGGCCGGGACAGCGAACACCGGGGAGCTGTTTTTT. It yields the protein CASRAGTANTGELFF. The genes are TRBV7-3 and TRBJ2-2; 7 nucleotides match TRBD1. The trim removed 6 bases at V and 0 bases at J, leaving 4 bases unmatched. Per germline, CDR1 SGHTA and CDR2 FQGTGA. This CDR3 comprises 15 residues. The variable domain in full, completed from reference TRBV7-3 and TRBJ2-2, reads GAGVSQTPSNKVTEKGKYVELRCDPISGHTALYWYRQSLGQGPEFLIYFQGTGAADDSGLPNDRFFAVRPEGSVSTLKIQRTERGDSAVYLCASRAGTANTGELFFGEGSRLTVL.

This rearrangement joins TRBV27 to TRBJ2-3; 7 bases map to TRBD1. The CDR3 is 14 amino acids. Germline assignment: CDR1 MNHEY and CDR2 SMNVEV (reference sequence). Losses at the gene ends were 1 base for V and 6 bases for J; bases not matched to a gene: 4. As DNA, the CDR3 is TGTGCCAGCAGTTTATTAGGGGGCGCGGATACGCAGTATTTT. It is translated as CASSLLGGADTQYF.

This chain joins TRBV19 and TRBJ2-2; perhaps TRBD2 as D (6 bases). V lost 10 bases to trimming and J lost 4 bases, with 16 bases between them. The CDR3 loop spans 14 amino acids. Germline values: CDR1 LNHDA, CDR2 SQIVND (reference sequence). The CDR3 spells CATVGGSSTGELFF. CDR3 in DNA: TGTGCCACCGTTGGAGGGTCTAGCACCGGGGAGCTGTTTTTT. The full variable domain, with the rest looked up from reference TRBV19 and TRBJ2-2, is DGGITQSPKYLFRKEGQNVTLSCEQNLNHDAMYWYRQDPGQGLRLIYYSQIVNDFQKGDIAEGYSVSREKKESFPLTVTSAQKNPTAFYLCATVGGSSTGELFFGEGSRLTVL.

This chain links TRBV4-1 with TRBJ2-1; TRBD2 aligns across 9 bases. The length of the CDR3 is 14 residues. Germline V lookup: CDR1 MGHRA, CDR2 YSYEKL. Trimming at V came to 0 bases and at J to 8 bases, leaving 2 bases not matched to a gene. The CDR3 protein is CASSQDSGRDEQFF. The CDR3 DNA reads as TGCGCCAGCAGCCAAGATAGCGGGAGAGATGAGCAGTTCTTC.

CDR3 amino acids: CASSSRLDSWQFF. Here the CDR3 DNA reads TGTGCCAGCAGTTCACGATTGGACAGCTGGCAGTTCTTC. The chain is built from TRBV7-2 and TRBJ2-1, with D possibly TRBD1 on 6 matching bases. Trimming stripped 6 bases from V and 12 bases from J, with 18 bases between. Germline CDR1 reads SGHTA; CDR2 reads FQGNSA. The CDR3 covers 13 residues.

CDR3: CASSDGPVLGQPQHF. For the CDR3, the DNA is TGTGCCAGCAGCGATGGTCCGGTCCTTGGTCAGCCCCAGCATTTT. The chain joins TRBV5-6 to TRBJ1-5; D is undetermined. In germline, CDR1 is SGHDT, CDR2 YYEEEE. The ends were cut back, 4 bases at V and 6 bases at J, with 17 bases in the middle. This CDR3 is built from 15 residues.

The chain combines TRBV19 with TRBJ2-2; D is possibly TRBD2 (5 bases). The germline V gene encodes CDR1 LNHDA and CDR2 SQIVND (reference sequence). The CDR3 length is 16 residues. Trimming took 7 bases from V and 6 from J, leaving 21 bases between them. The CDR3 reads CASNLLDWTRPGELFF. The CDR3 DNA reads as TGTGCCAGTAACCTACTGGACTGGACCCGCCCCGGGGAGCTGTTTTTT. The full variable domain, completed using reference TRBV19 and TRBJ2-2, is DGGITQSPKYLFRKEGQNVTLSCEQNLNHDAMYWYRQDPGQGLRLIYYSQIVNDFQKGDIAEGYSVSREKKESFPLTVTSAQKNPTAFYLCASNLLDWTRPGELFFGEGSRLTVL.

By sample fraction, this clone is medium-sized. The J gene is TRBJ1-2, the V gene TRBV2; D remains ambiguous. Germline CDR1 and CDR2: SNHLY and FYNNEI. The CDR3 sequence is 16 residues long. The V gene lost 3 bases and the J gene lost 4 bases, with 18 bases spanning the gap. The CDR3 here is CASSDSRRVRGYGYTF. CDR3 DNA sequence: TGTGCCAGCAGTGATTCTCGGAGGGTTCGTGGCTATGGCTACACCTTC.

This chain connects TRBV19 to TRBJ1-1; 8 bases are a match to TRBD1. After removal of 8 bases from V and 1 base from J, the junction contained 9 bases not matched to a gene. Germline V gives CDR1 LNHDA, CDR2 SQIVND (reference sequence). The CDR3 is made up of 15 amino acids. The CDR3: CASVDRERGNTEAFF. The CDR3 bases are TGTGCCAGTGTGGACAGGGAGAGAGGGAACACTGAAGCTTTCTTT.